What follows are 26 T cell receptor beta chains derived from one specimen sequenced in a study of radiation and T cells in renal cell carcinoma. Time point described: blood 4 weeks post-SBRT, at nephrectomy. Noted treatment: 15 Gy SBRT to primary tumor, nephrectomy 4 weeks later. The repertoire was sequenced with immunoSEQ multiplex PCR; TCRdb's copy has only in-frame clones and lacks some. The sample yields about 78,000 clones, roughly nine tenths seen once. Material: blood, obtained from a patient whose treatment included radiotherapy and nephrectomy. The source is a woman aged 70-85 years with renal cell carcinoma.

This clone was detected once. CDR3 DNA: TGTGCCAGCAGCGTGAGCGGGGGGACGAACACCGGGGAGCTGTTTTTT. It translates to CASSVSGGTNTGELFF. This rearrangement joins TRBV9 to TRBJ2-2; 9 bases fit TRBD2. CDR3 size: 16 residues. CDR1 and CDR2 (germline): SGDLS, YYNGEE. After removal of 2 bases from V and 0 bases from J, the junction contained 2 bases not matched to a gene.

The V gene is TRBV28, the J gene TRBJ2-2; the match to TRBD2 covers 9 bases. The V and J ends lost 1 base and 2 bases, in that order; junction bases with no gene match: 2. Germline CDR1 and CDR2: MDHEN and SYDVKM. The CDR3 is 16 residues long. CDR3: CASSLLTSGNTGELFF. In DNA, the CDR3 is TGTGCCAGCAGTTTATTGACTAGCGGTAACACCGGGGAGCTGTTTTTT.

CDR3: CASSLEQGSTEAFF. DNA for the CDR3: TGCGCCAGCAGCTTGGAACAGGGGAGCACTGAAGCTTTCTTT. The chain links TRBV5-1 to TRBJ1-1; TRBD1 agrees at 7 bases. V shed 0 bases and J 4 bases; nucleotides not matched to a gene: 3. The V gene's germline CDR1 is SGHRS and CDR2 YFSETQ. This CDR3 region has 14 residues.

The chain is built from TRBV6-1 and TRBJ1-2, with a possible D match to TRBD1 (5 bases). V lost 0 bases and J lost 7, with 6 bases in between. The CDR3 covers 12 residues. From germline, CDR1 is MNHNS and CDR2 SASEGT. For the CDR3, the DNA is TGTGCCAGCAGTGAAGCCGGGGGTGGCTACACCTTC. Amino acids: CASSEAGGGYTF.

The chain is built from TRBV7-9 and TRBJ1-2, with D possibly matching TRBD1 (6 bases). The length of the CDR3 is 12 residues. Trimming cost V 4 bases and J 8 bases, with 11 bases left between them. Per germline, CDR1 SEHNR and CDR2 FQNEAQ (reference sequence). This chain's CDR3 is CASSSQGLGYTF. CDR3 nucleotide sequence: TGTGCCAGCAGCTCCCAGGGGTTGGGCTACACCTTC.

The chain combines TRBV6-1 with TRBJ1-2; no firm D call. Deletions cut 4 bases from V and 0 bases from J, with 9 bases between. The CDR3 sequence is 14 residues long. The V gene's germline CDR1 is MNHNS and CDR2 SASEGT. This CDR3 is CASSAKPSNYGYTF. The DNA for the CDR3 is TGTGCCAGCAGTGCCAAGCCGTCTAACTATGGCTACACCTTC.

As concerns this clone: Distinct nucleotide sequences in the sample also encode this CDR3. The chain has TRBV29-1 and TRBJ2-3; the D gene is possibly TRBD2 (6 bases). The V and J ends lost 4 bases and 5 bases respectively, with 7 bases between them. The germline V gene encodes CDR1 SQVTM and CDR2 ANQGSEA. The CDR3 spans 11 residues. The CDR3 nucleotides are TGCAGCGTTGGGGGGGTAGATACGCAGTATTTT. It codes for CSVGGVDTQYF.

This clone was found a few times. The V gene is TRBV4-2, the J gene TRBJ1-1, with D uncertain. Deletions cut 3 bases from V and 0 bases from J, with 14 bases between. The CDR3 sequence is 16 residues long. Looked up from germline, CDR1 is LGHNA and CDR2 is YNFKEQ. The CDR3 coding sequence is TGTGCCAGCAGCCATGAGTCGAGGGCTATGAACACTGAAGCTTTCTTT. This encodes CASSHESRAMNTEAFF.

This chain joins TRBV2 and TRBJ1-2; D is undetermined. The V gene's germline CDR1 is SNHLY and CDR2 FYNNEI. Trimming removed 5 bases at V and 7 bases at J, with 8 bases between. There are 11 residues in the CDR3. The CDR3: CASSQTSGYTF. The CDR3 DNA sequence: TGTGCCAGCAGTCAGACATCTGGCTACACCTTC.

The chain employs TRBV6-5 and TRBJ1-1, with TRBD1 identical over 9 bases. This CDR3 has 16 amino acids. J gave up 2 bases and V 1 base, and 5 bases lay outside the gene matches. In germline, CDR1 is MNHEY, CDR2 SVGAGI. CDR3 DNA: TGTGCCAGCAGTTACTTGGACAGGGGAGGCAACACTGAAGCTTTCTTT. As protein: CASSYLDRGGNTEAFF.

This clone was seen only a few times. The chain links TRBV19 to TRBJ2-2, with TRBD1 as a possible D gene (6 bases). The ends were cut back, 5 bases at V and 3 bases at J, with 13 bases in the middle. The CDR3 extends over 15 amino acids. The germline CDR1 and CDR2 sequences are LNHDA and SQIVND (reference sequence). CDR3 DNA: TGTGCCAGTAGTTTACACTACAGGGACACCGGGGAGCTGTTTTTT. Translated: CASSLHYRDTGELFF.

This chain joins TRBV4-2 and TRBJ1-1; TRBD1 matches 7 bases. V was clipped by 3 bases and J by 5 bases; unmatched bases: 6. CDR1 LGHNA and CDR2 YNFKEQ come from the germline V gene. CDR3 length: 14 amino acids. This CDR3 reads CASSHTQGGTEAFF. Written as DNA, the CDR3 is TGTGCCAGCAGCCACACTCAGGGGGGGACTGAAGCTTTCTTT.

The rearrangement links TRBV19 to TRBJ1-1; D gene unclear. Per germline, CDR1 LNHDA and CDR2 SQIVND (reference sequence). The CDR3 is made up of 14 amino acids. The germline V and J ends were trimmed by 4 bases and 4 bases, with 13 bases remaining between them. In DNA form, the CDR3 reads TGTGCCAGTAGTAAGAAGGCGGTCGGCACTGAAGCTTTCTTT. Amino acids: CASSKKAVGTEAFF.

V usage is TRBV30 and J usage is TRBJ1-4, with a weak D call TRBD1 (5 bases). The germline V gene encodes CDR1 GTSNPN and CDR2 SVGIG (reference sequence). Trimming left V 8 bases short and J 6 bases short, with 19 bases between. The CDR3 consists of 14 residues. CDR3 sequence reads: CALRKGSFDEKLFF. The CDR3 DNA is TGTGCCCTACGCAAGGGGAGTTTTGATGAAAAACTGTTTTTT.

The CDR3 nucleotides are TGTGCCAGCAGCCTCCTACGAGGGTATGGCTACACCTTC. This encodes CASSLLRGYGYTF. V usage is TRBV6-5 and J usage is TRBJ1-2; the D is unclear. CDR1 is MNHEY and CDR2 is SVGAGI in the germline V gene. This CDR3 is built from 13 residues. V was trimmed by 6 bases and J by 5 bases, leaving 13 bases between them.

The genes are TRBV27 and TRBJ2-2; D is undetermined. Germline values: CDR1 MNHEY, CDR2 SMNVEV (reference sequence). Trimming shortened V by 5 bases and J by 4 bases, and 17 bases separated the two germline ends. This CDR3 has 16 residues. CDR3 nucleotide sequence: TGTGCCAGCAGTCCGCCGGGCACCACGATCACCGGGGAGCTGTTTTTT. Residues: CASSPPGTTITGELFF.

In DNA form, the CDR3 reads TGTGCCAGCAGTTATTCCACAGGCGGGCAGCCCCAGCATTTT. Its translation is CASSYSTGGQPQHF. The chain employs TRBV6-5 and TRBJ1-5; TRBD1 is a possible D gene (5 bases). This CDR3 is built from 14 residues. Germline V CDR1 and CDR2: MNHEY, SVGAGI. Trimming shortened V by 3 bases and J by 7 bases, and 13 bases separated the two germline ends.

This chain connects TRBV30 to TRBJ2-7; 7 bases match TRBD2. Germline assignment: CDR1 GTSNPN and CDR2 SVGIG (reference sequence). This CDR3 spans 12 amino acids. Germline trimming cut 7 bases from V and 2 bases from J; bases unmatched to any gene: 5. CDR3 region: CAFLAGTYEQYF. The CDR3 DNA follows: TGTGCCTTCTTAGCGGGCACCTACGAGCAGTACTTC.

The gene calls are TRBV4-1 and TRBJ2-7; D remains ambiguous. Per germline, CDR1 MGHRA and CDR2 YSYEKL. This CDR3 is 15 amino acids long. V lost 8 bases and J 0 bases, leaving 17 bases between the germline ends. CDR3 loop: CASSGVSTRSYEQYF. The DNA for the CDR3 is TGCGCCAGCTCCGGCGTCAGTACCCGCTCCTACGAGCAGTACTTC.

The chain carries TRBV6-6 and TRBJ2-7; 8 bases map to TRBD1. V lost 7 bases and J lost 7; bases outside the gene matches: 15. This CDR3 region has 15 residues. Germline CDR1 MNHNY, CDR2 SVGAGI (reference sequence). CDR3 coding DNA: TGTGCCAGCACCCCCAGCAGGCAGGGGGCATATGAGCAGTACTTC. Translation gives CASTPSRQGAYEQYF.

The chain joins TRBV29-1 to TRBJ1-5, with D unclear. Germline V CDR1 and CDR2: SQVTM, ANQGSEA. The CDR3 extends over 14 amino acids. Trimming left V 4 bases short and J 0 bases short, with 10 bases between. For the CDR3, the DNA is TGCAGCGTTGCTCAGAGCAATAGCAATCAGCCCCAGCATTTT. Protein product: CSVAQSNSNQPQHF.

The rearrangement joins TRBV4-3 to TRBJ2-3; D unclear. With 1 base removed from V and 0 bases from J, the gap between germline ends came to 8 bases. Germline loops: CDR1 LGHNA, CDR2 YSLEER. The CDR3 runs 15 residues. CDR3 sequence (DNA): TGCGCCAGCAGCCAAGGCGCTACTAGCACAGATACGCAGTATTTT. The encoded protein is CASSQGATSTDTQYF.

The rearrangement uses TRBV7-8 and TRBJ2-7; 9 bases are a match to TRBD1. The germline CDR1 and CDR2 sequences are SGHVS and FQNEAQ. J gave up 2 bases and V 2 bases, and 7 bases lay outside the gene matches. This CDR3 is 16 amino acids long. CDR3 loop: CASSLLQGARPYEQYF. The CDR3 region has the DNA TGTGCCAGCAGCTTACTACAGGGGGCTCGCCCCTACGAGCAGTACTTC.

The chain links TRBV9 to TRBJ2-2; 10 bases align to TRBD2. CDR3 length: 18 residues. Germline V gene sequence: CDR1 SGDLS, CDR2 YYNGEE. The junction had 8 bases not matched to a gene; V was cut back by 3 bases and J by 0 bases. The chain's CDR3 is CASSDRTSGFANTGELFF. CDR3 bases: TGTGCCAGCAGCGATCGGACTAGCGGATTCGCGAACACCGGGGAGCTGTTTTTT.

This sequence joins TRBV9 and TRBJ1-3; D is unresolved. V was trimmed by 3 bases and J by 9 bases, leaving 13 bases between them. The CDR3 is made up of 13 amino acids. Per the germline V gene, CDR1 is SGDLS and CDR2 is YYNGEE. The CDR3 DNA sequence: TGTGCCAGCAGCGCCAGCCTCGGTGGCACCATATATTTT. Translating gives CASSASLGGTIYF. The full variable domain, completed using reference TRBV9 and TRBJ1-3, is DSGVTQTPKHLITATGQRVTLRCSPRSGDLSVYWYQQSLDQGLQFLIQYYNGEERAKGNILERFSAQQFPDLHSELNLSSLELGDSALYFCASSASLGGTIYFGEGSWLTVV.

This sequence joins TRBV11-2 and TRBJ2-2, with D maybe TRBD1 (6 bases). Trimming left V 1 base short and J 6 bases short, with 6 bases between. The germline V gene has CDR1 SGHAT and CDR2 FQNNGV. There are 13 residues in the CDR3. This CDR3 is CASSLAGAGELFF. The CDR3 DNA reads as TGTGCCAGCAGCTTAGCAGGGGCCGGGGAGCTGTTTTTT.